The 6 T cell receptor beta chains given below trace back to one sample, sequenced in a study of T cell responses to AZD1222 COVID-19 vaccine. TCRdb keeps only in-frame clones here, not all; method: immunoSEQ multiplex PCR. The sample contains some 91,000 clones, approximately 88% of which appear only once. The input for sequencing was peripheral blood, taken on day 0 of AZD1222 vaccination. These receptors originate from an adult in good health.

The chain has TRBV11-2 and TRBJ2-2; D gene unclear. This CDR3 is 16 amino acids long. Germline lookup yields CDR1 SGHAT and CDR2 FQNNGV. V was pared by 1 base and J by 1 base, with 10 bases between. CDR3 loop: CASSLVSFENTGELFF. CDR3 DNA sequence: TGTGCCAGCAGCTTAGTCTCCTTTGAGAACACCGGGGAGCTGTTTTTT.

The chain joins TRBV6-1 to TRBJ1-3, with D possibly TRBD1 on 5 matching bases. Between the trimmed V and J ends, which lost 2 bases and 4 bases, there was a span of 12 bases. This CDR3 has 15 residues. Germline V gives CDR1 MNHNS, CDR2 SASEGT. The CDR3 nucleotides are TGTGCCAGCAGTGAACTCAAGGGGCAAGGAAACACCATATATTTT. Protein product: CASSELKGQGNTIYF.

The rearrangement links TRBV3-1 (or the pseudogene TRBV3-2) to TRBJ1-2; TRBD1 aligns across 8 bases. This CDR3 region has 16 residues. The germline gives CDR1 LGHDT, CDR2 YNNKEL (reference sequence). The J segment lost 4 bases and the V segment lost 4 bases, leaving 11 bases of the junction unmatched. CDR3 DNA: TGTGCCAGCAGCCCTCTTGGGATCGGGACAGGCTATGGCTACACCTTC. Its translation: CASSPLGIGTGYGYTF.

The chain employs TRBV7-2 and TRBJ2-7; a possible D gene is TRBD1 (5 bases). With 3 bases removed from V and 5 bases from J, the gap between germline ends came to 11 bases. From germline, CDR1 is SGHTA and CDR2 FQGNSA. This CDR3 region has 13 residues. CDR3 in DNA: TGTGCCAGCAGCTTCGTGGGGCCCAACGAGCAGTACTTC. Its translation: CASSFVGPNEQYF.

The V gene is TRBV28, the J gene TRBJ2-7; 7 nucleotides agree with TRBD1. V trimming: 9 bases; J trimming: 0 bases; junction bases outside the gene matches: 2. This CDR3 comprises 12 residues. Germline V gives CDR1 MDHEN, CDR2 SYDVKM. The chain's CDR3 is CASGTVSYEQYF. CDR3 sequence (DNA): TGTGCCAGTGGGACAGTCTCCTACGAGCAGTACTTC.

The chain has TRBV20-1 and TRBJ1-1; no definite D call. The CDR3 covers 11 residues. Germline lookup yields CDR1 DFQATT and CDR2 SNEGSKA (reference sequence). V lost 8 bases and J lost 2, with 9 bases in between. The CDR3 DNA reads TGCAGTACCGGACTTAACACTGAAGCTTTCTTT. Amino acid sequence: CSTGLNTEAFF.